This T cell receptor (beta chain) comes out of a study of cytomegalovirus exposure and HLA in healthy donors (dated by TCRdb to about 2017). For the study in its entirety: In an earlier analysis of under 750 of the donors, around 290 Gb of sequence data and some 120 million unique TCR beta sequences from 150 million to 200 million T cells were reported. Around 330 gigabases of sequencing data and around 85 million unique TCR sequences made up an early release that covered approximately 620 HLA-typed donors. Of the 300 to 500 genotyped donors, 65% to 90% were placed in the genetic ancestry cluster associated with self-reported Caucasian donors. The study aimed to test whether cataloging public T cell receptors could reveal signatures of past pathogen exposure. Using immunosequencing, the study profiled T cell repertoires from 666 subjects and related those repertoires to cytomegalovirus serostatus. Along with the 666-subject first cohort, a separate validation cohort of 120 different subjects was used. High-throughput TCR immunosequencing, statistical association of individual TCRs with disease status, and machine learning were combined to predict cytomegalovirus infection status. To study patterns of TCR occurrence, a later analysis re-analyzed previously published TCR beta repertoires from around 660 donors and added high-resolution HLA genotyping. Rather than using new phenotypic data, the later analysis identified candidate immune exposures from TCR beta sequences and from how often those sequences occurred across donors. An earlier analysis of nearly 600 of the donors applied high-throughput TCR beta sequencing to assess whether each TCR beta V gene segment acted as functional or pseudogenic. Donor age, sex, ethnicity and CMV serostatus were compiled alongside the repertoire data. Genome-wide SNP genotypes for about 65% of the 666 donors were used in a later genetic analysis, which treated that subset as a discovery cohort. Every discovery cohort repertoire had been produced on one sequencing platform. Both class I and class II loci were covered by HLA typing, at four-digit resolution. Typing coverage varied by locus: 629-630 donors for A, B, C, DRB1 and DQB1; roughly 520 for DQA1; more than 600 for DPA1; approximately 490 for DPB1. Roughly five DR-DQ haplotypes were handled as single units for association and clustering because linkage in the cohort was strong. Among some 400 genotyped donors of the cohort, an average of roughly 240,000 unique TCR beta nucleotide sequences were sequenced per donor, 15% to 20% of them non-productive.

Libraries were made using the immunoSEQ multiplex PCR assay. The multiplex PCR relied on a mix of 60 forward primers for TCR Vbeta segments and 13 reverse primers for TCR Jbeta segments. The CDR3 region of rearranged TCR beta genes was amplified from genomic DNA with a multiplex PCR assay. Amplified TCR beta libraries were sequenced as 87-base-pair reads on the Illumina HiSeq System. The study's processing was this. In a later analysis, some 80 million unique TCR beta chains were counted across the 500 to 700 repertoires, and approximately 9.9 million of these chains were shared by at least two donors. To remove PCR and sequencing errors, raw reads were error-corrected and collapsed into unique sequences using a nearest-neighbor algorithm that merged closely related sequences. Alignment of CDR3 sequences to IMGT reference sequences was used to assign V, D and J gene segments. For a sequence to be retained, at least a six-nucleotide match to both a V gene segment and a J gene segment was required. Rearrangements were called productive when the CDR3 lacked stop codons and stayed in frame with V and J; all others were non-productive. Following IMGT convention, CDR3 was defined as the stretch from the second conserved V-encoded cysteine up to the conserved J-encoded phenylalanine. Sequences without an unambiguous match to a single V gene segment were excluded from the earlier analysis of 587 of the donors. An earlier analysis of 450 to 650 of the donors called V segments functional above 56.7% productive rearrangements and segregating when the between-donor standard deviation exceeded 5%. A statistical classification framework was developed to diagnose cytomegalovirus status using the catalog of TCR beta chain sequences. In a later analysis, V and J genes were assigned by comparing TCR nucleotide sequences against IMGT/GENE-DB human TR gene sequences. A later analysis assigned CDR3 sequences and most-parsimonious VDJ recombination scenarios with the TCRdist pipeline. In a later analysis, each TCR beta chain was defined by its CDR3 amino acid sequence together with its V-gene family, and reads lacking a unique V-gene family were excluded. To address suspected cross-contamination and a sequencing artifact, a later analysis removed some 620 highly shared, low-generation-probability nucleotide sequences. A later analysis calculated a clonal expansion index for each public chain from normalized within-repertoire ranks of inferred template counts. A later analysis computed generation probabilities with a VDJ recombination model fitted to out-of-frame rearrangements, and checked the results against IGoR. A later analysis scored TCR-TCR, TCR-HLA and TCR-CMV co-occurrence with hypergeometric tests, applying a repertoire-size bias correction to TCR pairs. A later analysis estimated false discovery rates by permuting HLA or CMV assignments 20 times. In a later analysis, co-occurring TCRs were grouped using DBSCAN, with TCRdist sequence similarity added in when clustering inside HLA-allele-positive subsets. Repertoires with fewer than 30,000 or more than 120,000 public chains, plus five repertoires with anomalous nucleotide sharing, were excluded from co-occurrence clustering. This immuneACCESS table, as held by TCRdb, lists in-frame sequences with V and J called but not all clones. Of the missing ones, under half trace to an unresolved V gene in checked studies; the others have no known cause. V and J calls and clone size are given by that table; D and trimming were obtained from the DNA. The sample records fewer than 150,000 clones, about 64% of which are singletons. The top ten clonotypes cover roughly 8.7% of the sample.

CDR1 is given as SGHNT and CDR2 as YENEEA, both from the germline V gene. Germline trimming amounts to 6 bases on V and 2 bases on J, with 5 as the count of junction bases outside the gene matches. The CDR3 has 15 amino acids, counting the end cysteine and phenylalanine. Of the read, only the CDR3 DNA is kept; its 45 bases are in frame from base 1. Remarks on this clone: The target of this receptor is not known. No qualities accompany the bases; no much larger clone lies one base away.

What the work shows at the level of the full study, not this receptor alone: A later analysis found that most CMV-associated TCR beta chains appeared HLA-restricted, with HLA associations seemingly driven largely by CMV exposure. The study listed over 150 TCR beta chains as associated with cytomegalovirus. In a later genetic analysis, fewer N-insertions in productive TCRs were reported among donors in an Asian-associated ancestry cluster than the roughly 700-donor mean. The classifier was reported to diagnose cytomegalovirus status with high specificity and sensitivity in both the original and validation cohorts. In a later analysis, over 15,000 TCR beta sequences were associated with specific HLA alleles at a false discovery rate of 0.05. The 87-base-pair reads could not distinguish some IMGT-functional V segments, including TRBV6-2 and TRBV6-3, so those segments were excluded. Broadly in line with IMGT annotations, most TCR beta V segments showed up in productive rearrangements about 90% or about 30% of the time in an earlier analysis of under 700 of the donors. It was suggested by the authors that the approach could potentially be generalized to other disease states and immunological phenotypes. A group of highly shared sequence variants was considered likely to be a technical artifact of the sequencing pipeline. In this cohort, only TCR beta chains were sequenced, and detectable features were limited by the absence of alpha or paired-chain data. When HLA alleles, especially DR and DQ, strongly co-occurred, TCR associations were difficult to assign to individual alleles. A further reported finding was that TCR beta sequences accurately predicted the HLA-A and HLA-B alleles for most subjects in the first cohort. Because HLA typing was unavailable for some donors at each locus, only the typed subset was used in association tests. Across donors, most TCR sequences were observed very rarely, whereas some public TCRs were present in many individuals. A few of the identified cytomegalovirus-associated TCR beta chains were confirmed in vitro to be specific for cytomegalovirus antigens. In a later genetic analysis, a missense DCLRE1C variant was associated with V-gene and J-gene trimming of TCR beta chains, and the association was replicated in an independent cohort. CMV serostatus was the only immune exposure information available for the cohort. In a later analysis, several top co-occurrence clusters were reported to appear linked to parvovirus B19, influenza, CMV and Epstein-Barr virus. A later analysis found that TCR association rates varied across HLA loci, with DRB1 alleles showing the most associated TCRs and HLA-C alleles the fewest. Sequencing depth was assumed to be roughly uniform across donors in the presence/absence analyses, though that assumption may not hold. Correlated functional status among segregating V segments might reflect linkage disequilibrium, but an unknown experimental factor could not be ruled out. Because counts were too low, approximately 15 rarely observed V segments, including chromosome 9 orphons, were excluded from the earlier analysis of around 590 of the donors. Compared with equally common non-associated chains, HLA-associated TCR beta chains in a later analysis were more clonally expanded and had lower generation probabilities.

The cohort comprised around 700 healthy bone marrow donors. All cohort members were sampled while nominally healthy, although unrecorded immune exposures were likely present. The donor tested CMV seropositive, placing the donor among the roughly 270 seropositive members of the cohort. Each donor provided a peripheral blood sample, and peripheral blood mononuclear cells were used for TCR beta sequencing. Genomic DNA was extracted from the blood cell samples with the Qiagen DNeasy Blood Extraction Kit. This receptor chain uses TRBV11-3 and TRBJ2-3, and 10 junctional nucleotides match TRBD1. The sequencing input was PBMCs. This receptor was obtained from a man aged 18 to 30 in good health and CMV-seropositive. CDR3 region: CASRRGTGATDTQYF. DNA sequence: TGTGCCAGCAGGCGCGGGACAGGGGCCACAGATACGCAGTATTTT.